This T cell receptor beta chain was observed in a study of shared clonotypes between healthy human individuals. To note about this clone: Antigen: not known.

Replicate sorted-subset PCRs were loaded with 150 to 250 ng DNA, 29,000 or so T cell genomes. Original handling: ImmunoSEQ junction-only sequences lacked quality scores, so their filtering differed. Data came from immunoSEQ multiplex PCR; TCRdb stores just in-frame clones and leaves some out. V and J calls and clone size are given by that table; D and trimming were obtained from the DNA. The sample holds about 2.5 million clones, less than 95% seen once. The CDR3 loop spans 14 amino acids. V was trimmed by 6 bases and J by 8 bases, leaving 17 bases between them. The germline CDR1 and CDR2 sequences are MNHEY and SMNVEV (reference sequence). Splitting of CD4+ cells produced CD45RA+ naive and CD45RA-negative memory subsets. Study-wide results and limits: Clonotypes that were shared across four donors made up approximately 5% of naive CD4 clonotypes.

The sequenced material came from naive CD4+ T cells from PBMCs. This sample's subset: CD45RA+ positively selected. The rearrangement uses TRBV27 and TRBJ2-1; D call uncertain. The TCR comes from a man younger than 35 in good health. Some clones in this sample may be carry-over from other donors' samples. CDR3 amino acids: CASRLGLTTHEQFF. The CDR3, as DNA: TGTGCCAGCAGGCTCGGATTAACCACCCATGAGCAGTTCTTC.